This T cell receptor beta chain was found in a study of blood T cell repertoires in COVID-19. Study in general: Acute and convalescent COVID-19 specimens originated in the United States, Italy and Spain.

CDR1 LNHDA and CDR2 SQIVND come from the germline V gene (reference sequence). The CDR3 contains 18 residues. V was clipped by 6 bases and J by 1 base; unmatched bases: 14. Original handling: From reference gene primer amplification, estimates of nucleated cell counts were derived. The protocol was immunoSEQ multiplex PCR, while the TCRdb copy is restricted to in-frame clones and leaves out a portion. V, J and clone size are those of that table, while D and trimming were read from the DNA. Of approximately 240,000 clones in the sample, 86% were seen once. The genes are TRBV19 and TRBJ1-1, with 10 bases lining up with TRBD1. Sequencing was performed on peripheral blood. The receptor was derived from a woman aged 25 to 45 who had recovered from COVID-19. CDR3 nucleotide sequence: TGTGCCAGTAGAAAAAAGAGAGGGACAGGGGACCCGAACACTGAAGCTTTCTTT. It encodes CASRKKRGTGDPNTEAFF.